The sequence of this TCR beta chain was determined in a study of shared clonotypes between healthy human individuals. Germline values: CDR1 SGHVS, CDR2 FNYEAQ. This CDR3 region has 14 residues. Trimming left V 0 bases short and J 5 bases short, with 11 bases between. Every subset had its genomic DNA shared out evenly among several immunoSEQ plates. Profiled with immunoSEQ multiplex PCR; TCRdb holds only in-frame clones, not every one. Of around 300,000 clones in the sample, around 87% were seen once. The receptor was isolated from a young man in good health. The V gene is TRBV7-6, the J gene TRBJ2-7, with D perhaps TRBD1 (6 bases). Sample: memory CD8+ T cells sorted from blood. The subset: CD45RO+ cells pooled with CCR7-negative TemRA cells. CDR3: CASSLAEQGHEQYF. CDR3 sequence (DNA): TGTGCCAGCAGCTTAGCCGAACAGGGCCACGAGCAGTACTTC.